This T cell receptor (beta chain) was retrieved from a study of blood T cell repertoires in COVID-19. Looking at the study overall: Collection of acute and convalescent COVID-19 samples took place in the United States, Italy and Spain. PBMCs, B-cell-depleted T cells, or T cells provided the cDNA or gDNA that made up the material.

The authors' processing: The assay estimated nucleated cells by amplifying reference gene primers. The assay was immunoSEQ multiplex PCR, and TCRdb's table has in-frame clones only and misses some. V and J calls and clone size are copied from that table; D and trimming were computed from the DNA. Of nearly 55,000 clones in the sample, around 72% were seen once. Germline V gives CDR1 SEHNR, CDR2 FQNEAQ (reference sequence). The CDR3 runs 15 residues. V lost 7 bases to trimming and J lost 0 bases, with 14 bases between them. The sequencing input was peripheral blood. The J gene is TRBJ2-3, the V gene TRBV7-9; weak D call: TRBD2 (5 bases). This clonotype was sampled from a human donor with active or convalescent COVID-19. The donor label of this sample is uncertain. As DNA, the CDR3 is TGTGCCAGCAACCCGGGCGGGCCTAGCACAGATACGCAGTATTTT. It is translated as CASNPGGPSTDTQYF.